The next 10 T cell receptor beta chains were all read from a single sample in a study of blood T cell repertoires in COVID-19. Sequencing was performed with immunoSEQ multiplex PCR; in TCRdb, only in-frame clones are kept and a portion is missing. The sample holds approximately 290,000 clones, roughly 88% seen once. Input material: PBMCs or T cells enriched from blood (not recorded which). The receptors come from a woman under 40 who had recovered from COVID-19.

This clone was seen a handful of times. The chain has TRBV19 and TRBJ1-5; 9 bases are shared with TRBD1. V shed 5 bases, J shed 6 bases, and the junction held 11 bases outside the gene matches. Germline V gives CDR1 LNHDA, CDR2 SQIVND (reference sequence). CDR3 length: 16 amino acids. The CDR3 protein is CASSDYRGLVVQPQHF. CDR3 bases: TGTGCCAGTAGTGATTACAGGGGGCTGGTTGTTCAGCCCCAGCATTTT.

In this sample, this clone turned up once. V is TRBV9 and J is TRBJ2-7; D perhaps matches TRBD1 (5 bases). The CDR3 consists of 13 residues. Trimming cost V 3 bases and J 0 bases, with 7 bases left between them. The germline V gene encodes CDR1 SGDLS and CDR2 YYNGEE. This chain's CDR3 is CASSATDSYEQYF. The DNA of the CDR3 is TGTGCCAGCAGCGCGACAGACTCCTACGAGCAGTACTTC.

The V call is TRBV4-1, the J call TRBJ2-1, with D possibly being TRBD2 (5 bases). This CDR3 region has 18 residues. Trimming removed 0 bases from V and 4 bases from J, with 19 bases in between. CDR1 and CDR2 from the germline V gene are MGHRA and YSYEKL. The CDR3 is CASSQDSAGMGSYNEQFF. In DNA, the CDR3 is TGCGCCAGCAGCCAAGATTCGGCCGGGATGGGATCATACAATGAGCAGTTCTTC.

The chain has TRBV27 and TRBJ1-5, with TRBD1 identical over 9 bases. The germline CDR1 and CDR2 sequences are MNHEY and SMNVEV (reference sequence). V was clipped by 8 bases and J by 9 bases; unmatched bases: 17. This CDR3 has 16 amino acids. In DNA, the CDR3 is TGTGCCAGCCGCCTACTCACAGGGGGCGGACGGGGGCCCCAGCATTTT. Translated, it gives CASRLLTGGGRGPQHF.

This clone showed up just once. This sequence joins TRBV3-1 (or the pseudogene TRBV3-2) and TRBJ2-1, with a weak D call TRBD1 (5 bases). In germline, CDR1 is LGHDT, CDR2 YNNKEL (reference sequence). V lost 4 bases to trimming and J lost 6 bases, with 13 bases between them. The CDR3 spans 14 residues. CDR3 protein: CASSRKGSINEQFF. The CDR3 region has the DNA TGTGCCAGCAGCCGGAAGGGGTCAATCAATGAGCAGTTCTTC.

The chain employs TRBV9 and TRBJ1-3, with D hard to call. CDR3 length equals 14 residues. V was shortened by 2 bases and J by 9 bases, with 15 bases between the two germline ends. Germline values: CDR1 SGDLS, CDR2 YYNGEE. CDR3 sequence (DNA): TGTGCCAGCAGCGTGCTTAGTGAATCCGGCACCATATATTTT. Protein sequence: CASSVLSESGTIYF.

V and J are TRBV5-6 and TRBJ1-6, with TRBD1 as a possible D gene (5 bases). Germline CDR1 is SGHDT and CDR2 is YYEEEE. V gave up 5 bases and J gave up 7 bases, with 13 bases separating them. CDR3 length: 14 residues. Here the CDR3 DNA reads TGTGCCAGCAGGCCGGGACTGATAAATTCACCCCTCCACTTT. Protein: CASRPGLINSPLHF.

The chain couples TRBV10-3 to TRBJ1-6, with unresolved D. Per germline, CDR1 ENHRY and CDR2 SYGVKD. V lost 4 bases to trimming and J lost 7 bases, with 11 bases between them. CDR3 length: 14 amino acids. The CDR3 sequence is CAISGPDPNSPLHF. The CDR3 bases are TGTGCCATCAGTGGTCCAGATCCGAATTCACCCCTCCACTTT.

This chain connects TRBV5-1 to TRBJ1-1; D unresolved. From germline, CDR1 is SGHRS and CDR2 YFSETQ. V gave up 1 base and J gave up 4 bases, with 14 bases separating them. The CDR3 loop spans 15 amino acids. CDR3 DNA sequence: TGCGCCAGCAGCTTGAATCTTCGTGCGAGCACTGAAGCTTTCTTT. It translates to CASSLNLRASTEAFF. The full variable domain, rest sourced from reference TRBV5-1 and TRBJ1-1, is KAGVTQTPRYLIKTRGQQVTLSCSPISGHRSVSWYQQTPGQGLQFLFEYFSETQRNKGNFPGRFSGRQFSNSRSEMNVSTLELGDSALYLCASSLNLRASTEAFFGQGTRLTVV.

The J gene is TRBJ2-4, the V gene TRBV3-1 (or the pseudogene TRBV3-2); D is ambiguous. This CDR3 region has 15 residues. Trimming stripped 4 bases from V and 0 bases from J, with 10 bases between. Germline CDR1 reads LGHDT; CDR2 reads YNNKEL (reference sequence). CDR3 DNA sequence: TGTGCCAGCAGCCCCCAATTACTAGCCAAAAACATTCAGTACTTC. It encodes CASSPQLLAKNIQYF.